This T cell receptor (beta chain) is from a study of blood T cell repertoires in COVID-19. Researchers sorted participants into cohorts using their self-reported clinical history. Per the germline V gene, CDR1 is KGHSH and CDR2 is LQKENI. The CDR3 length is 13 residues. The V and J ends lost 4 bases and 9 bases, in that order; junction bases with no gene match: 6. In the study's own analysis: Quantification of nucleated cells was approximated via reference gene primer amplification. Repertoires were generated with immunoSEQ multiplex PCR, while TCRdb's copy carries only in-frame clones and drops some. The V and J calls and clone size were taken over from that table, and D and trimming were inferred from the DNA. The sample comprises more than 85,000 clones, 80% to 90% of which are singletons, and 2% to 3% rests with the top ten.

The sequenced sample consisted of PBMCs or T cells enriched from blood (not recorded which). V usage is TRBV18 and J usage is TRBJ2-1; 7 bases are a match to TRBD2. This TCR was recovered from a woman in her forties or fifties who had recovered from COVID-19. The CDR3 DNA follows: TGTGCCAGCTCACGCCCGGGGGGAAGTGAGCAGTTCTTC. Encoded protein: CASSRPGGSEQFF.